This T cell receptor beta chain was identified during a study of cytomegalovirus exposure and HLA in healthy donors. The study's findings and limits: The listing of roughly 160 TCR beta chains classed them as cytomegalovirus-associated.

The validation cohort, a group of under 150 subjects, included the donors and was separate from the approximately 670-subject first cohort. Assay: immunoSEQ multiplex PCR; the TCRdb copy retains only in-frame clones and omits some. This sample has 300,000 to 450,000 clones, with about nine tenths found just once. As for this clone: Antigen unknown.

Trimming stripped 3 bases from V and 0 bases from J, with 11 bases between. The CDR3 totals 15 residues. Germline V gene lookup returns CDR1 SQVTM and CDR2 ANQGSEA. This TCR derives from a woman between 18 and 30 years old in good health and CMV-seronegative. The rearrangement links TRBV29-1 to TRBJ2-2; tentative D call: TRBD1 (5 bases). Specimen: PBMCs. The CDR3 coding sequence is TGCAGCGTTGAGAAGGCAGGGACGAACACCGGGGAGCTGTTTTTT. It specifies CSVEKAGTNTGELFF.